These 32 T cell receptor beta chains share one sample of origin, sequenced in a study of breast tumors, draining lymph nodes, adjacent tissues. TCRdb re-called the multiplex PCR reads with MiXCR, one entry per CDR3 protein. The sample carries 17,000 or so distinct CDR3 sequences, under 70% recorded once. The sequenced sample was tumor-adjacent breast tissue. The receptors were sampled from a female donor with breast cancer. Some clones in this sample may be carry-over from other donors' samples.

By frequency in the sample, this clonotype is medium-sized. The rearrangement links TRBV19 to TRBJ1-5; no firm D call. The CDR3 is made up of 12 amino acids. Looked up from germline, CDR1 is LNHDA and CDR2 is SQIVND (reference sequence). The V end lost 8 bases, the J end lost 4 bases, and 9 bases lay between the germline ends. CDR3 region: CASSQENQPQHF. In nucleotides, the CDR3 is TGTGCCAGTTCTCAGGAGAATCAGCCCCAGCATTTT.

V and J are TRBV5-1 and TRBJ2-7, with 9 bases lining up with TRBD1. The CDR3 runs 16 residues. J gave up 0 bases and V 3 bases, and 7 bases lay outside the gene matches. From germline, CDR1 is SGHRS and CDR2 YFSETQ. The CDR3 spells CASSSTGTGFSYEQYV. The CDR3 nucleotides read TGCGCCAGCAGCTCAACCGGGACAGGGTTCTCCTACGAGCAGTACGTC.

The rearrangement links TRBV20-1 to TRBJ2-7; 7 bases fit TRBD1. The CDR3 totals 13 residues. The germline V gene has CDR1 DFQATT and CDR2 SNEGSKA (reference sequence). The V and J ends lost 6 bases and 5 bases, in that order; junction bases with no gene match: 10. CDR3: CSAGRLQGNEQYF. In DNA, the CDR3 is TGCAGTGCCGGGCGTCTACAGGGGAACGAGCAGTACTTC.

This chain connects TRBV7-2 to TRBJ2-2, with D uncertain. CDR1 SGHTA and CDR2 FQGNSA come from the germline V gene. V dropped 2 bases and J dropped 5 bases, with 9 bases sitting between them. The CDR3 runs to 14 residues. CDR3 in DNA: TGTGCCAGCAGCTTAAACGGAGTGACCGGGGAGCTGTTTTTT. Amino acid sequence: CASSLNGVTGELFF.

A note on this clonotype: At one of its ends the junction is not consistent with the germline gene, which may arise from a read error. J is TRBJ1-2 and V is TRBV7-9; 7 bases agree with TRBD1. The CDR3 contains 15 residues. Germline V gives CDR1 SEHNR, CDR2 FQNEAQ (reference sequence). The CDR3 loop reads CASSFSTGANYGYPF. The CDR3 DNA is TGTGCCAGCAGCTTTAGTACAGGGGCTAACTATGGCTACCCCTTC. The whole variable domain, filled in from reference TRBV7-9 and TRBJ1-2, reads DTGVSQNPRHKITKRGQNVTFRCDPISEHNRLYWYRQTLGQGPEFLTYFQNEAQLEKSRLLSDRFSAERPKGSFSTLEIQRTEQGDSAMYLCASSFSTGANYGYPFGSGTRLTVV.

The V and J genes are TRBV5-8 and TRBJ1-1, with 7 bases that match TRBD1. Trimming removed 4 bases from V and 1 base from J; junction bases left unmatched: 4. The V gene's germline CDR1 is SGHTS and CDR2 YDEGEE. This CDR3 spans 14 amino acids. The CDR3 region is CASSTGTANTEAFF. DNA for the CDR3: TGTGCCAGCAGCACCGGGACAGCGAACACTGAAGCTTTCTTT.

This clonotype was seen repeatedly, ten times or more. It may be a read error: a sequence one base away is much more abundant. The chain couples TRBV12-3 or TRBV12-4 to TRBJ2-3; D is uncertain. This CDR3 spans 13 amino acids. The germline V and J ends were trimmed by 7 bases and 2 bases, with 10 bases remaining between them. The CDR3 is CASTHGSTDTQYF. The CDR3 DNA is TGTGCCAGCACTCACGGTTCCACAGATACGCAGTATTTT.

V usage is TRBV7-8 and J usage is TRBJ2-7; no definite D call. The V gene lost 5 bases and the J gene lost 4 bases, with 9 bases spanning the gap. In germline, CDR1 is SGHVS, CDR2 FQNEAQ. The CDR3 length is 12 residues. The CDR3 reads CASSRPGYEQYF. The CDR3 DNA sequence: TGTGCCAGCAGCCGACCAGGTTACGAGCAGTACTTC.

This clonotype was observed many times. The V call is TRBV5-6, the J call TRBJ2-2, with D possibly matching TRBD1 (5 bases). The germline gives CDR1 SGHDT, CDR2 YYEEEE. Trimming left V 4 bases short and J 1 base short, with 8 bases between. The CDR3 is 14 amino acids. For the CDR3, the DNA is TGTGCCAGCAGCATGACAGTGAACACCGGGGAGCTGTTTTTT. Encoded protein: CASSMTVNTGELFF.

This clonotype was seen repeatedly, ten times or more. A much larger clone differs by one base, so this may be a read error. The chain carries TRBV6-5 and TRBJ2-2; perhaps TRBD1 as D (6 bases). The germline V gene encodes CDR1 MNHEY and CDR2 SVGAGI. V was shortened by 6 bases and J by 5 bases, with 16 bases between the two germline ends. The CDR3 is 15 residues long. The CDR3 DNA sequence: TGTGCCAGCAGCCACAAGATCACAGGGACCGGGGAGCTGTTTTTT. This sequence encodes CASSHKITGTGELFF.

The chain is built from TRBV20-1 and TRBJ2-1; TRBD1 agrees at 8 bases. The CDR3 consists of 14 residues. In germline, CDR1 is DFQATT, CDR2 SNEGSKA (reference sequence). The trim removed 6 bases at V and 0 bases at J, leaving 4 bases unmatched. The CDR3 bases are TGCAGTGCCCCAGGGGGCTACTCCTACAATGAGCAGTTCTTC. Encoded protein: CSAPGGYSYNEQFF.

This chain connects TRBV7-9 to TRBJ2-7; D is undetermined. V was trimmed by 0 bases and J by 3 bases, leaving 6 bases between them. This CDR3 has 13 amino acids. Germline CDR1 SEHNR, CDR2 FQNEAQ (reference sequence). CDR3 nucleotide sequence: TGTGCCAGCAGCTTAGCCGTCAGCTACGAGCAGTACTTC. It codes for CASSLAVSYEQYF. The full variable domain, completed using reference TRBV7-9 and TRBJ2-7, is DTGVSQNPRHKITKRGQNVTFRCDPISEHNRLYWYRQTLGQGPEFLTYFQNEAQLEKSRLLSDRFSAERPKGSFSTLEIQRTEQGDSAMYLCASSLAVSYEQYFGPGTRLTVT.

In regard to this clonotype: At one of its ends the junction is not consistent with the germline gene, which may arise from a read error. The chain carries TRBV2 and TRBJ1-3; D may be TRBD1 (6 bases). The CDR3 is 16 residues long. In germline, CDR1 is SNHLY, CDR2 FYNNEI. The CDR3 DNA reads as TGTGCCAGCAGTGTGGACAGCGGATACTCTGGAAACGCCATATATTTT. Its protein product is CASSVDSGYSGNAIYF.

This clonotype was observed a few times. Mismatch with germline at one junction end may stem from a read error. The genes are TRBV7-2 and TRBJ1-2; weak D call: TRBD1 (5 bases). The CDR3 runs to 11 residues. Looked up from germline, CDR1 is SGHTA and CDR2 is FQGNSA. The DNA for the CDR3 is TGTGCCAGCAGCTTAGATTGGGGCACAGCCTTC. This sequence encodes CASSLDWGTAF.

This clonotype is medium-sized by share. The V and J genes are TRBV14 and TRBJ2-7, with D unresolved. CDR3 length: 14 residues. Trimming pared 1 base from V and 2 bases from J, leaving 9 bases between. Germline values: CDR1 SGHDN, CDR2 FVKESK. CDR3 bases: TGTGCCAGCAGCCAAGGGCCTCATGCCTACGAGCAGTACTTC. Residues: CASSQGPHAYEQYF.

This chain joins TRBV5-1 and TRBJ2-1; 7 nucleotides align to TRBD1. Losses at the gene ends were 4 bases for V and 9 bases for J; bases not matched to a gene: 13. Germline CDR1 reads SGHRS; CDR2 reads YFSETQ. The CDR3 is 15 residues long. CDR3: CASSALADRITEQFF. For the CDR3, the DNA is TGCGCCAGCAGCGCCCTCGCGGACAGGATCACTGAGCAGTTCTTC.

The table lists this clonotype with many counts. The chain joins TRBV6-2 or TRBV6-3 to TRBJ1-1, with unresolved D. The CDR3 has 14 amino acids. Germline lookup yields CDR1 MNHEY and CDR2 SVGEGT. V was trimmed by 4 bases and J by 4 bases, leaving 13 bases between them. CDR3 protein: CASSLASLGTEAFF. The CDR3 nucleotides read TGTGCCAGCAGTTTAGCGTCCCTGGGCACTGAAGCTTTCTTT.

The rearrangement links TRBV12-3 or TRBV12-4 to TRBJ1-5; 7 nucleotides agree with TRBD1. V shed 6 bases and J 3 bases; nucleotides not matched to a gene: 5. This CDR3 is built from 14 residues. Here the CDR3 reads CASSRTGNNQPQHF. The CDR3 bases are TGTGCCAGCAGCCGGACAGGTAACAATCAGCCCCAGCATTTT.

The V and J genes are TRBV20-1 and TRBJ1-5; 8 nucleotides agree with TRBD1. The trim removed 5 bases at V and 9 bases at J, leaving 9 bases unmatched. The length of the CDR3 is 13 residues. The germline V gene encodes CDR1 DFQATT and CDR2 SNEGSKA (reference sequence). CDR3 in DNA: TGCAGTGCTTCCGGGACAGGTATGTTGCCCCAGCATTTT. The encoded protein is CSASGTGMLPQHF.

V is TRBV29-1 and J is TRBJ2-3, with TRBD2 identical over 10 bases. J was trimmed by 10 bases and V by 7 bases; bases with no gene match: 14. Germline loops: CDR1 SQVTM, CDR2 ANQGSEA. The CDR3 length is 14 residues. CDR3: CSASGRTVPDAQYF. The CDR3 DNA sequence: TGCAGCGCTAGCGGGAGAACCGTCCCCGATGCGCAGTATTTT.

The J gene is TRBJ2-1, the V gene TRBV7-9; D call uncertain. This CDR3 spans 19 amino acids. Trimming left V 11 bases short and J 0 bases short, with 29 bases between. CDR1 is SEHNR and CDR2 is FQNEAQ in the germline V gene (reference sequence). The CDR3 here is CACKASRISRPSSYNEQFF. CDR3 coding DNA: TGTGCCTGTAAAGCTTCTAGAATAAGTAGACCGAGCTCCTACAATGAGCAGTTCTTC.

This clonotype was recorded a few times. The CDR3 nucleotides are TGCGCCAGCAGCGACGGTTTCTCTGGGGCCAACGTCCTGACTTTC. This translates into CASSDGFSGANVLTF. The rearrangement uses TRBV5-1 and TRBJ2-6, with D unresolved. CDR3 length: 15 residues. Germline V gene sequence: CDR1 SGHRS, CDR2 YFSETQ. Trimming shortened V by 4 bases and J by 0 bases, and 8 bases separated the two germline ends.

J is TRBJ1-2 and V is TRBV5-6; tentatively, D is TRBD1 (5 bases). Trimming shortened V by 0 bases and J by 5 bases, and 11 bases separated the two germline ends. Germline lookup yields CDR1 SGHDT and CDR2 YYEEEE. This CDR3 comprises 14 residues. The DNA for the CDR3 is TGTGCCAGCAGCTTGGCAGGGTGGGAATATGGCTACACCTTC. Protein: CASSLAGWEYGYTF.

This clonotype was found many times. The chain couples TRBV27 to TRBJ1-6; 11 nucleotides agree with TRBD1. This CDR3 is built from 15 residues. Germline V gene sequence: CDR1 MNHEY, CDR2 SMNVEV (reference sequence). The V segment lost 6 bases and the J segment 8 bases; nucleotides outside the gene matches: 6. The CDR3 DNA reads TGTGCCAGCAGACGCCGGGACAGGGGGTATTCACCCCTCCACTTT. It is translated as CASRRRDRGYSPLHF.

The V call is TRBV7-8, the J call TRBJ1-5, with a possible D match to TRBD1 (6 bases). The CDR3 has 17 amino acids. The V end was cut by 2 bases, the J end by 2 bases, with 16 bases between. Germline V gene data show CDR1 as SGHVS and CDR2 as FQNEAQ. The CDR3 nucleotides are TGTGCCAGCAGCTTATTTGGCGGGGGGGCGGGCAATCAGCCCCAGCATTTT. Translating it yields CASSLFGGGAGNQPQHF.

The chain employs TRBV7-2 and TRBJ1-4; a weak D match, TRBD1 (6 bases). The CDR3 runs to 15 residues. CDR1 is SGHTA and CDR2 is FQGNSA in the germline V gene. Trimming stripped 2 bases from V and 0 bases from J, with 7 bases between. The CDR3 nucleotides read TGTGCCAGCAGCTTACAGGGGACAACTAATGAAAAACTGTTTTTT. This gives the protein CASSLQGTTNEKLFF. The full variable domain, rest sourced from reference TRBV7-2 and TRBJ1-4, is GAGVSQSPSNKVTEKGKDVELRCDPISGHTALYWYRQSLGQGLEFLIYFQGNSAPDKSGLPSDRFSAERTGGSVSTLTIQRTQQEDSAVYLCASSLQGTTNEKLFFGSGTQLSVL.

The table lists this clonotype with many counts. Germline and junction disagree at one end, which may indicate a read error. The chain carries TRBV11-2 and TRBJ2-4; TRBD1 might be the D (5 bases). CDR1 is SGHAT and CDR2 is FQNNGV in the germline V gene. The CDR3 has 12 amino acids. Here the CDR3 reads CASSPDLGPLDF. For the CDR3, the DNA is TGTGCCAGCAGTCCCGACTTGGGGCCATTGGACTTC.

The sample holds a few counts of this clonotype. The rearrangement links TRBV20-1 to TRBJ2-2; TRBD2 matches at 11 bases. CDR3 length: 17 residues. Trimming at V came to 0 bases and at J to 2 bases, leaving 5 bases not matched to a gene. Looked up from germline, CDR1 is DFQATT and CDR2 is SNEGSKA (reference sequence). CDR3 region: CSARDVTSGGNTGELFF. In nucleotides, the CDR3 is TGCAGTGCTAGAGATGTCACTAGCGGGGGCAACACCGGGGAGCTGTTTTTT.

This clonotype has at least ten counts. The V gene is TRBV20-1, the J gene TRBJ2-3; 7 nucleotides agree with TRBD1. The CDR3 length is 15 residues. Unmatched junction bases numbered 6, after V lost 1 base and J lost 2 bases. CDR1 and CDR2 from the germline V gene are DFQATT and SNEGSKA (reference sequence). The CDR3 sequence is CSARVRQGLTDTQYF. CDR3 bases: TGCAGTGCTAGAGTTCGACAGGGTCTCACAGATACGCAGTATTTT.

Sample share makes this clonotype medium-sized. V is TRBV5-1 and J is TRBJ1-6; 8 bases are a match to TRBD1. Germline lookup yields CDR1 SGHRS and CDR2 YFSETQ. The CDR3 has 15 amino acids. The ends lost 4 bases at V and 8 bases at J; junction bases unmatched: 8. For the CDR3, the DNA is TGCGCCAGCAGCGCAGGACAGGGTGGCGATTCACCCCTCCACTTT. It codes for CASSAGQGGDSPLHF.

This clonotype was counted ten times or more. The germline gene is not matched at one end of the junction; a read error may be the cause. This chain joins TRBV7-2 and TRBJ1-2, with a weak D call TRBD1 (5 bases). CDR3 length equals 15 residues. Germline V gene data show CDR1 as SGHTA and CDR2 as FQGNSA. This chain's CDR3 is CASSLGTTDTYGYPF. The CDR3 coding sequence is TGTGCCAGCAGCTTAGGTACGACAGACACGTATGGCTACCCCTTC.

This clonotype showed up just once. The rearrangement links TRBV7-9 to TRBJ2-3; TRBD2 might be the D (6 bases). The CDR3 has 15 amino acids. V was trimmed by 1 base and J by 1 base, leaving 9 bases between them. Per the germline V gene, CDR1 is SEHNR and CDR2 is FQNEAQ (reference sequence). CDR3 nucleotide sequence: TGTGCCAGCAGCTTAGGGGGGGTTGGCACAGATACGCAGTATTTT. The encoded protein is CASSLGGVGTDTQYF. The full variable domain, with the rest looked up from reference TRBV7-9 and TRBJ2-3, is DTGVSQNPRHKITKRGQNVTFRCDPISEHNRLYWYRQTLGQGPEFLTYFQNEAQLEKSRLLSDRFSAERPKGSFSTLEIQRTEQGDSAMYLCASSLGGVGTDTQYFGPGTRLTVL.